Listed below are T cell receptor beta chains from one sample, sequenced in a study of cytotoxic CD8 clonotypes in ibrutinib-treated CLL. Measured with immunoSEQ multiplex PCR; TCRdb has only the in-frame clones, and not every one. The sample holds 250,000 to 350,000 clones, more than 70% seen once. This specimen consisted of PBMCs, obtained at disease progression, from a patient treated with ibrutinib. These receptors were obtained from a human donor with chronic lymphocytic leukemia. Each CDR3 is given with its conserved first and last residue.

j_gene | v_gene | CDR3aa
TRBJ2-5 | TRBV9 | CASSVAGSQETQYF
TRBJ1-2 | TRBV6-5 | CASSYAQSRSYTF
TRBJ2-7 | TRBV7-9 | CASSTGQAVYF
TRBJ1-5 | TRBV6-1 | CASLRNSNQPQHF
TRBJ1-2 | TRBV2 | CASTLTGGSRGYTF
TRBJ1-4 | TRBV9 | CASSAPGTGASGKLFF
TRBJ2-2 | TRBV6-1 | CASSVPGELFF
TRBJ1-5 | TRBV5-6 | CASSLNSNQPQHF
TRBJ2-4 | TRBV11-2 | CASRSDGIQYF
TRBJ2-3 | TRBV6-5 | CASRKQGFTDTQYF
TRBJ2-5 | TRBV6-6 | CASRGTSQETQYF
TRBJ2-7 | TRBV9 | CASSPRLGPSYEQYF
TRBJ1-2 | TRBV5-1 | CASSLSYRVSGYTF
TRBJ2-7 | TRBV11-2 | CASSPGQGTFYEQYF
TRBJ2-7 | TRBV2 | CASSKLAGGPEQYF
TRBJ1-2 | TRBV4-1 | CASSQDGGHGYTF
TRBJ1-2 | TRBV28 | CATRAGSYGYTF
TRBJ2-7 | TRBV7-9 | CASSHPHGQYF
TRBJ2-3 | TRBV2 | CASSPGARTDTQYF
TRBJ1-5 | TRBV6-4 | CASSASLNQPQHF
TRBJ2-3 | TRBV9 | CASSVVPVTDTQYF
TRBJ2-1 | TRBV10-1 | CASSGDNYNEQFF
TRBJ2-1 | TRBV4-3 | CASSIGLAGNEQFF
TRBJ1-5 | TRBV28 | CASSLMAGGRQPQHF
TRBJ2-7 | TRBV28 | CASSSRLAGGRDF
TRBJ2-7 | TRBV19 | CASSAGQVAAGEQYF
TRBJ2-7 | TRBV6-5 | CASSYSGYAYEQYF
TRBJ2-2 | TRBV10-3 | CAISQPPLRELFF
TRBJ2-7 | TRBV2 | CASSEHPHISYEQYF
TRBJ1-5 | TRBV6-5 | CASSSGLSNQPQHF
TRBJ2-2 | TRBV9 | CASEQGTGELFF
TRBJ2-5 | TRBV7-2 | CASRRRETQYF
TRBJ1-1 | TRBV5-1 | CASSTTGYTEAFF
TRBJ2-5 | TRBV7-2 | CASSLYRGRGETQYF
TRBJ1-5 | TRBV5-8 | CASSSEPYQPQHF
TRBJ1-4 | TRBV6-5 | CASSYKLNGELFF
TRBJ2-4 | TRBV5-4 | CASSSAGTSGIQYF
TRBJ2-3 | TRBV27 | CASSGQLFADTQYF
TRBJ1-2 | TRBV9 | CASARGSNYGYTF
TRBJ1-2 | TRBV28 | CASRIPTGAGGGYTF
TRBJ2-5 | TRBV5-4 | CASSLGVATGTQETQYF
TRBJ1-2 | TRBV18 | CASSTGTGYGYTF
TRBJ1-5 | TRBV21-1 | CASSKARSRRGRGEPQHF